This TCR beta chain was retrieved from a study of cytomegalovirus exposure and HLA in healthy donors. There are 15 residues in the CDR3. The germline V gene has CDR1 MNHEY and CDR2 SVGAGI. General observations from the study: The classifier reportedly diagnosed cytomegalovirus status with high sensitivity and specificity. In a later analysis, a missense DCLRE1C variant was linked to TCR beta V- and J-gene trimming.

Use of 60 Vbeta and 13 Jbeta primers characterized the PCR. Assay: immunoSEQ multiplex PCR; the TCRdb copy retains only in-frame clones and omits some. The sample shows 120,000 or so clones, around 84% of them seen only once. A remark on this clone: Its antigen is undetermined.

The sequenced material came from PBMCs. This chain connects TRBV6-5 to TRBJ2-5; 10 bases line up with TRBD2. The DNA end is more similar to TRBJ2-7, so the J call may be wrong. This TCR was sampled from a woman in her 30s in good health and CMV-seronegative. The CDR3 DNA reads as TGTGCCAGCAGCCCCTTAGCGGGAGGAACCTACGAGCAGTACTTC. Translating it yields CASSPLAGGTYEQYF.